The rows below give T cell receptor beta chains drawn from one sample of a study of identifying expanded T cells in peripheral blood. The data were produced by immunoSEQ multiplex PCR, yet TCRdb's version contains in-frame clones alone and is incomplete. The sample yields about 58,000 clones, approximately 80% seen once. Sequencing used blood. Receptor source: a person aged 18-69 years in good health. Both conserved end residues are part of each CDR3. A D gene is named only where the DNA matches it firmly. Size is stated for part of the rows, as once, few or many counts, or as a class when the clone is expanded.

J: TRBJ2-7
D: .
size: few
V: TRBV5-1
CDR3: CASSLLGNYEQYF
DNA: TGCGCCAGCAGCTTGCTCGGGAACTACGAGCAGTACTTC

J: TRBJ1-1
D: .
size: .
V: TRBV19
CDR3: CASSIDRWARNTEAFF
DNA: TGTGCCAGTAGTATAGATCGGTGGGCCCGGAACACTGAAGCTTTCTTT

J: TRBJ2-1
D: .
size: .
V: TRBV25-1
CDR3: CASNRARDNEQFF
DNA: TGTGCCAGCAACAGAGCGCGGGACAATGAGCAGTTCTTC

J: TRBJ2-6
D: TRBD1
size: .
V: TRBV9
CDR3: CASSVGGTGSLGPPVLTF
DNA: TGTGCCAGCAGCGTAGGAGGGACAGGGTCTCTGGGGCCGCCCGTCCTGACTTTC

J: TRBJ2-1
D: TRBD1
size: few
V: TRBV27
CDR3: CASSPGTGINEQFF
DNA: TGTGCCAGCAGTCCTGGGACAGGGATCAATGAGCAGTTCTTC

J: TRBJ2-3
D: .
size: .
V: TRBV25-1
CDR3: CASRNTDTQYF
DNA: TGTGCCAGCAGGAACACAGATACGCAGTATTTT

J: TRBJ2-7
D: TRBD2
size: once
V: TRBV5-4
CDR3: CASSSLAGPTEQYF
DNA: TGTGCCAGCAGCTCACTAGCGGGGCCTACCGAGCAGTACTTC

J: TRBJ2-1
D: TRBD2
size: .
V: TRBV11-2
CDR3: CASSFIERDRNEQFF
DNA: TGTGCCAGCAGCTTTATCGAGCGGGATAGAAATGAGCAGTTCTTC

J: TRBJ2-5
D: TRBD1
size: .
V: TRBV9
CDR3: CASSAGQGQQETQYF
DNA: TGTGCCAGCAGCGCCGGACAGGGACAACAAGAGACCCAGTACTTC

J: TRBJ1-5
D: .
size: .
V: TRBV30
CDR3: CAWSEGTNSNQPQHF
DNA: TGTGCCTGGAGTGAGGGGACTAATAGCAATCAGCCCCAGCATTTT

J: TRBJ2-1
D: TRBD2
size: .
V: TRBV7-9
CDR3: CASSSPDKAGNEQFF
DNA: TGTGCCAGCAGCTCCCCTGACAAAGCGGGGAATGAGCAGTTCTTC

J: TRBJ2-5
D: .
size: .
V: TRBV28
CDR3: CASSLLQGGETQYF
DNA: TGTGCCAGCAGTTTATTACAGGGCGGGGAGACCCAGTACTTC

J: TRBJ2-4
D: .
size: .
V: TRBV28
CDR3: CASTAIGSKNIQYF
DNA: TGTGCCAGCACCGCCATAGGGTCCAAAAACATTCAGTACTTC

J: TRBJ2-3
D: TRBD2
size: .
V: TRBV5-1
CDR3: CATRLAGGGTDTQYF
DNA: TGCGCCACCCGTTTAGCGGGAGGGGGCACAGATACGCAGTATTTT

J: TRBJ2-3
D: TRBD2
size: .
V: TRBV15
CDR3: CATSRGASGLTDTQYF
DNA: TGTGCCACCAGCAGAGGGGCTAGCGGACTTACAGATACGCAGTATTTT

J: TRBJ1-1
D: .
size: .
V: TRBV6-5
CDR3: CASSPRSPGTEAFF
DNA: TGTGCCAGCAGCCCCCGGTCCCCGGGAACTGAAGCTTTCTTT

J: TRBJ1-1
D: .
size: .
V: TRBV11-2
CDR3: CASSPRATMNTEAFF
DNA: TGTGCCAGCAGTCCCAGGGCGACAATGAACACTGAAGCTTTCTTT

J: TRBJ1-2
D: .
size: .
V: TRBV28
CDR3: CASSLWGRDHYGYTF
DNA: TGTGCCAGCAGTTTATGGGGCAGGGATCACTATGGCTACACCTTC

J: TRBJ1-3
D: .
size: .
V: TRBV21-1
CDR3: CASSKAGEGAGGNTIYF
DNA: TGTGCCAGCAGCAAAGCAGGAGAGGGGGCCGGTGGAAACACCATATATTTT

J: TRBJ2-3
D: .
size: once
V: TRBV18
CDR3: CASSPPTTDTQYF
DNA: TGTGCCAGCTCACCACCGACCACAGATACGCAGTATTTT

J: TRBJ2-1
D: TRBD2
size: .
V: TRBV29-1
CDR3: CSVEKLAGGTYNEQFF
DNA: TGCAGCGTTGAAAAGCTCGCGGGAGGAACCTACAATGAGCAGTTCTTC

J: TRBJ1-1
D: .
size: once
V: TRBV29-1
CDR3: CSGVGGNTEAFF
DNA: TGCAGCGGTGTGGGGGGGAACACTGAAGCTTTCTTT

J: TRBJ2-1
D: .
size: .
V: TRBV19
CDR3: CASSIPQTGHNEQFF
DNA: TGTGCCAGTAGTATCCCTCAAACAGGGCACAATGAGCAGTTCTTC

J: TRBJ2-1
D: .
size: .
V: TRBV4-3
CDR3: CASSQEFGRAAYNEQFF
DNA: TGCGCCAGCAGCCAAGAGTTTGGGCGGGCAGCCTACAATGAGCAGTTCTTC

J: TRBJ2-1
D: .
size: .
V: TRBV18
CDR3: CASSGRLRQNEQFF
DNA: TGTGCCAGCTCAGGGCGGTTACGGCAAAATGAGCAGTTCTTC

J: TRBJ2-2
D: .
size: .
V: TRBV2
CDR3: CASSERTGTISRTRELFF
DNA: TGTGCCAGCAGTGAAAGAACAGGGACCATATCAAGGACCCGGGAGCTGTTTTTT

J: TRBJ2-7
D: .
size: .
V: TRBV27
CDR3: CASRKTGISYEQYF
DNA: TGTGCCAGCAGGAAGACAGGAATCTCCTACGAGCAGTACTTC

J: TRBJ1-2
D: .
size: once
V: TRBV7-9
CDR3: CASSDGSDGYTF
DNA: TGTGCCAGCAGCGATGGGTCGGATGGCTACACCTTC

J: TRBJ2-3
D: .
size: once
V: TRBV30
CDR3: CAWSALGGTDTQYF
DNA: TGTGCCTGGAGTGCCTTGGGGGGCACAGATACGCAGTATTTT

J: TRBJ2-3
D: TRBD2
size: .
V: TRBV10-3
CDR3: CAIRWTSGSLPYF
DNA: TGTGCCATCAGATGGACTAGCGGGAGTCTTCCGTATTTT

J: TRBJ1-3
D: .
size: .
V: TRBV7-9
CDR3: CASSLGHSGNTIYF
DNA: TGTGCCAGCAGCTTAGGCCACTCTGGAAACACCATATATTTT

J: TRBJ1-2
D: .
size: few
V: TRBV19
CDR3: CASEGGAHGYTF
DNA: TGTGCCAGTGAAGGGGGGGCGCATGGCTACACCTTC

J: TRBJ1-1
D: .
size: .
V: TRBV6-1
CDR3: CASSGNLGNTEAFF
DNA: TGTGCCAGCAGTGGCAATCTGGGGAACACTGAAGCTTTCTTT

J: TRBJ1-5
D: .
size: .
V: TRBV18
CDR3: CASSPMRDSTNQPQHF
DNA: TGTGCCAGCTCACCAATGCGTGACTCGACCAATCAGCCCCAGCATTTT

J: TRBJ2-3
D: .
size: .
V: TRBV27
CDR3: CASSWQGSPDTQYF
DNA: TGTGCCAGCAGTTGGCAGGGCTCCCCAGATACGCAGTATTTT

J: TRBJ1-5
D: .
size: .
V: TRBV7-8
CDR3: CASSSRLGSQPQHF
DNA: TGTGCCAGCAGCTCCCGGTTAGGAAGTCAGCCCCAGCATTTT

J: TRBJ2-5
D: .
size: .
V: TRBV7-2
CDR3: CASSTGHRETQYF
DNA: TGTGCCAGCAGCACGGGACACCGAGAGACCCAGTACTTC

J: TRBJ1-1
D: TRBD1
size: .
V: TRBV18
CDR3: CASSPGQGAEAFF
DNA: TGTGCCAGCTCCCCGGGACAGGGGGCTGAAGCTTTCTTT

J: TRBJ1-1
D: TRBD1
size: .
V: TRBV27
CDR3: CASSSQGIGTEAFF
DNA: TGTGCCAGCAGTTCACAGGGGATAGGCACTGAAGCTTTCTTT

J: TRBJ1-5
D: .
size: .
V: TRBV7-3
CDR3: CASSPGFGSYNQPQHF
DNA: TGTGCCAGCAGCCCCGGGTTTGGCAGTTACAATCAGCCCCAGCATTTT

J: TRBJ1-1
D: .
size: .
V: TRBV14
CDR3: CASSHNTVNTEAFF
DNA: TGTGCCAGCAGCCATAATACAGTCAACACTGAAGCTTTCTTT

J: TRBJ2-1
D: .
size: .
V: TRBV6-1
CDR3: CASSLNTETYNEQFF
DNA: TGTGCCAGCAGCCTAAATACGGAAACCTACAATGAGCAGTTCTTC